The text below deals with one T cell receptor (beta chain). This entry is derived from a study of cytomegalovirus exposure and HLA in healthy donors. From germline, CDR1 is SGHRS and CDR2 YFSETQ. The ends were cut back, 2 bases at V and 3 bases at J, with 9 bases in the middle. The CDR3 runs to 14 residues. Researchers ran the PCR with 60 Vbeta and 13 Jbeta primers. The assay was immunoSEQ multiplex PCR, and TCRdb's table has in-frame clones only and misses some. Of 150,000 to 200,000 clones listed, more than 60% are singletons. Sample: PBMCs. The V and J genes are TRBV5-1 and TRBJ1-5; D perhaps matches TRBD1 (5 bases). The sequence came from a male donor in good health and CMV-seronegative. CDR3 loop: CASSFGGINQPQHF. The CDR3 coding sequence is TGCGCCAGCAGCTTCGGGGGGATCAATCAGCCCCAGCATTTT.